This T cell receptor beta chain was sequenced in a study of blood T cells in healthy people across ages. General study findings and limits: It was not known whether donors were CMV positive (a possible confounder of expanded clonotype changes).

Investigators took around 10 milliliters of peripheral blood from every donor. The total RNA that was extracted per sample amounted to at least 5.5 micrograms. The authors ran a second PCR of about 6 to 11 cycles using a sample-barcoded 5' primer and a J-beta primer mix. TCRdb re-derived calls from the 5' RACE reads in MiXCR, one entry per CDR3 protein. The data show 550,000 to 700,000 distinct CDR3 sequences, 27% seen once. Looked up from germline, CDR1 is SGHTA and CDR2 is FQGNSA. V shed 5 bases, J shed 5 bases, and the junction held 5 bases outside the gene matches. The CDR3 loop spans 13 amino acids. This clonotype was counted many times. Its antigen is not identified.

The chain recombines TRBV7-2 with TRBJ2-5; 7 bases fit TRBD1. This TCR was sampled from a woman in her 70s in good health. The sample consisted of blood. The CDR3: CASSPDRVETQYF. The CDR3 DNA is TGTGCCAGCAGCCCCGACAGGGTTGAGACCCAGTACTTC.